The source of this T cell receptor beta chain is a study of tumor T cells in aggressive B-cell lymphoma. Produced via immunoSEQ multiplex PCR; TCRdb's table is partial and in-frame only. The repertoire holds about 3,100 clones, with under 75% as singletons. Germline V CDR1 and CDR2: SGHVS, FQNEAQ. The V and J ends lost 1 base and 10 bases, in that order; junction bases with no gene match: 14. This CDR3 has 16 amino acids. The source is an adult with diffuse large B cell lymphoma. This chain connects TRBV7-8 to TRBJ1-1; 8 bases fit TRBD1. The sequencing sample was made of tumor tissue. CDR3 sequence reads: CASSLVGGSGQGVAFF. The DNA of the CDR3 is TGTGCCAGCAGCTTAGTTGGGGGATCCGGACAGGGAGTAGCTTTCTTT. The full variable domain, completed using reference TRBV7-8 and TRBJ1-1, is GAGVSQSPRYKVAKRGQDVALRCDPISGHVSLFWYQQALGQGPEFLTYFQNEAQLDKSGLPSDRFFAERPEGSVSTLKIQRTQQEDSAVYLCASSLVGGSGQGVAFFGQGTRLTVV.